Included here is one T cell receptor beta chain sequence, with context. These data come from a study of blood T cell repertoires in COVID-19. How the authors handled the data: Cell counts per sample came from amplifying reference gene primers. Clones were read by immunoSEQ multiplex PCR, and TCRdb kept only the in-frame ones, dropping some. V and J calls and clone size are as listed in that table; D and trimming were resolved from the DNA. The sample consists of around 190,000 clones, 80% to 90% of them appearing once. Trimming removed 0 bases at V and 5 bases at J, with 6 bases between. The CDR3 contains 13 residues. Germline V gene lookup returns CDR1 SGDLS and CDR2 YYNGEE.

This clonotype was sampled from a man aged 50-59 years with active or convalescent COVID-19. Sequenced sample: peripheral blood. The rearrangement joins TRBV9 to TRBJ2-1; D ambiguous. CDR3 sequence (DNA): TGTGCCAGCAGCGTAGCTACGAACAATGAGCAGTTCTTC. Translating gives CASSVATNNEQFF.